A selection of T cell receptor beta chains follows, all from one sample in a study of T cell repertoires in cytomegalovirus infection. MiXCR was run by TCRdb on the reads, yielding one entry per CDR3 protein. There are nearly 550,000 distinct CDR3 sequences in the sample; more than 15% occur only once, and under 30% lies in the top ten. The sample taken for sequencing was CD8+ T cells from PBMCs. These TCRs come from a human donor in good health (CMV status not recorded). Some clones in this sample may be carry-over from other donors' samples. Each CDR3 is given with its conserved first and last residue. Each record gives: V gene, D gene, clone size, J gene, CDR3 protein, CDR3 DNA. A D gene is named only where the DNA matches it firmly. Clone sizes are given selectively: once, few, many, or a class where the clone is expanded.

TRBV7-8	-	many	TRBJ2-7	CASSPREGAFSSYEQYF	TGTGCCAGCAGCCCCCGCGAGGGAGCGTTTAGCTCCTACGAGCAGTACTTC
TRBV7-8	TRBD1	many	TRBJ1-2	CASSFPGQGPDGYTF	TGTGCCAGCAGCTTCCCGGGACAGGGGCCGGATGGCTACACCTTC
TRBV7-9	-	many	TRBJ2-2	CASSLVPITGELFF	TGTGCCAGCAGCTTAGTCCCGATCACCGGGGAGCTGTTTTTT
TRBV20-1	-	-	TRBJ1-5	CSTRVRGERSQPQHF	TGCAGTACTAGAGTGAGAGGGGAAAGGAGTCAGCCCCAGCATTTT
TRBV28	-	-	TRBJ2-5	CASRPRSVGFYAAQYF	TGTGCCAGCCGTCCGCGATCGGTTGGGTTTTATGCGGCCCAGTACTTC
TRBV9	TRBD1	few	TRBJ2-2	CASSVRAGLGRGPSNTGELFF	TGTGCCAGCAGCGTAAGGGCAGGCTTAGGCAGGGGGCCTTCGAACACCGGGGAGCTGTTTTTT
TRBV28	TRBD2	many	TRBJ2-1	CASRVSEFRLAGGLYNEQFF	TGTGCCAGCAGAGTTTCAGAATTCCGACTAGCGGGAGGGCTTTACAATGAGCAGTTCTTC
TRBV11-2	TRBD2	many	TRBJ2-7	CASRAGTSRYEQYF	TGTGCCAGCCGGGCCGGGACTAGCCGATACGAGCAGTACTTC
TRBV7-3	-	many	TRBJ2-3	CASSSWGSSTDTQYF	TGTGCCAGCAGCTCCTGGGGCTCTAGCACAGATACGCAGTATTTT
TRBV7-3	-	many	TRBJ2-5	CASSLGGGHQETQYF	TGTGCCAGCAGCTTAGGGGGGGGGCACCAAGAGACCCAGTACTTC
TRBV25-1	TRBD2	-	TRBJ2-7	CASSGGLETYEQYF	TGTGCCAGCAGTGGGGGACTAGAGACCTACGAGCAGTACTTC
TRBV5-1	-	few	TRBJ1-4	CASSSDKTREKLFF	TGCGCCAGCAGCTCGGACAAGACAAGAGAAAAACTGTTTTTT
TRBV27	TRBD1	-	TRBJ1-5	CASSFGTGGEGQPQHF	TGTGCCAGCAGTTTCGGGACAGGGGGCGAGGGTCAGCCCCAGCATTTT
TRBV9	TRBD1	few	TRBJ1-1	CASSVVGRTGVNTEAFF	TGTGCCAGCAGCGTAGTTGGCCGGACAGGGGTGAACACTGAAGCTTTCTTT
TRBV14	-	-	TRBJ2-5	CASSHPQWVKETQYF	TGTGCCAGCAGCCACCCCCAGTGGGTGAAAGAGACCCAGTACTTC
TRBV10-3	-	few	TRBJ2-7	CAISEAEFSYEQYF	TGTGCCATCAGTGAGGCAGAATTCTCCTACGAGCAGTACTTC
TRBV29-1	-	-	TRBJ1-2	CSVEVAEGYTF	TGCAGCGTTGAAGTCGCGGAAGGCTACACCTTC
TRBV7-8	-	many	TRBJ1-2	CASSLGGTAGGYTF	TGTGCCAGCAGCTTAGGGGGTACAGCCGGTGGCTACACCTTC
TRBV3-1	-	few	TRBJ2-1	CASSQVSTGEQFF	TGTGCCAGCAGCCAAGTAAGCACGGGTGAGCAGTTCTTC
TRBV27	TRBD2	-	TRBJ2-2	CASSSPSGRATGELFF	TGTGCCAGCAGTTCACCTAGCGGGAGGGCCACCGGGGAGCTGTTTTTT
TRBV6-2/TRBV6-3	-	many	TRBJ2-7	CASSYWSPGTYEQYF	TGTGCCAGCAGTTACTGGTCCCCGGGGACCTACGAGCAGTACTTC
TRBV9	-	few	TRBJ2-7	CASSPGVAASYEQYF	TGTGCCAGCAGCCCCGGGGTAGCGGCGTCCTACGAGCAGTACTTC
TRBV7-6	TRBD1	many	TRBJ1-1	CASSPGGVERAEAFF	TGTGCCAGCAGCCCAGGGGGGGTTGAGAGGGCTGAAGCTTTCTTT
TRBV20-1	-	few	TRBJ1-5	CSARPGSRARSNQPQHF	TGCAGTGCTAGACCGGGGAGCAGGGCAAGGAGCAATCAGCCCCAGCATTTT
TRBV10-3	-	few	TRBJ2-2	CAISESPGNTGELFF	TGTGCCATCAGTGAGTCTCCTGGAAACACCGGGGAGCTGTTTTTT
TRBV5-1	TRBD2	-	TRBJ2-3	CASSSPRGGRKDTQYF	TGCGCCAGCAGCTCTCCCCGCGGGGGGCGGAAAGATACGCAGTATTTT